The T cell receptor beta chain described here comes from a study of CD8 T cells in Susac syndrome. cDNA came from roughly 0.5 to 1 ug RNA primed by random hexamers. A single record per CDR3 protein comes from TCRdb applying MiXCR to the immunoSEQ multiplex PCR reads. The sample consists of about 300,000 distinct CDR3 sequences, more than 75% of them appearing once. The germline V gene encodes CDR1 MNHEY and CDR2 SMNVEV (reference sequence). The CDR3 is 11 residues long. Trimming removed 8 bases from V and 8 bases from J, with 12 bases in between. The sequenced material came from CD8+ T cells from PBMCs. This receptor was identified in a human donor with multiple sclerosis. The rearrangement joins TRBV27 to TRBJ2-5; D call uncertain. DNA of the CDR3: TGTGCCAGCGGCCCCGGTCCCACCCAGTACTTC. Translating it yields CASGPGPTQYF.